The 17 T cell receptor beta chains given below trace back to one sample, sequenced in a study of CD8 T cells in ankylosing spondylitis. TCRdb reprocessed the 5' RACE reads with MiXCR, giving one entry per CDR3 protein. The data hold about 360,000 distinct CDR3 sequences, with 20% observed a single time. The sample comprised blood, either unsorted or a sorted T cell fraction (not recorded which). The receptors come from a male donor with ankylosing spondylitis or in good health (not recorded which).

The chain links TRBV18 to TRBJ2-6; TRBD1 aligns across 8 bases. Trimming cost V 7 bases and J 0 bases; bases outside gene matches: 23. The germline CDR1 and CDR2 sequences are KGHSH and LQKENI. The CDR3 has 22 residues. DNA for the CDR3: TGTGCCAGCTGGGATCTAACGGGGCCTATGGGACAGGCCCACTCTGGGGCCAACGTCCTGACTTTC. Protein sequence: CASWDLTGPMGQAHSGANVLTF. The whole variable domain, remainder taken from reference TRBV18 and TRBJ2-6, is NAGVMQNPRHLVRRRGQEARLRCSPMKGHSHVYWYRQLPEEGLKFMVYLQKENIIDESGMPKERFSAEFPKEGPSILRIQQVVRGDSAAYFCASWDLTGPMGQAHSGANVLTFGAGSRLTVL.

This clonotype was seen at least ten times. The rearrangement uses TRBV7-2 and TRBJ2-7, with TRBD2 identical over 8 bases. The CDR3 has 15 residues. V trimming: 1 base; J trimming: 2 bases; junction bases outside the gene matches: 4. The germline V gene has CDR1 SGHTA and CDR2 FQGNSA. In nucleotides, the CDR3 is TGTGCCAGCAGCTTAGGCGGGGGGCCAACCTACGAGCAGTACTTC. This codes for CASSLGGGPTYEQYF.

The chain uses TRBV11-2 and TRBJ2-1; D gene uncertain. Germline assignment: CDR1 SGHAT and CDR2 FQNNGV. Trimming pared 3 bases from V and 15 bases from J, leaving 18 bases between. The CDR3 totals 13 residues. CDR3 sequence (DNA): TGTGCCAGCAGCTTTTCCGACTTCAGAGCTGGGTTCTTC. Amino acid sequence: CASSFSDFRAGFF.

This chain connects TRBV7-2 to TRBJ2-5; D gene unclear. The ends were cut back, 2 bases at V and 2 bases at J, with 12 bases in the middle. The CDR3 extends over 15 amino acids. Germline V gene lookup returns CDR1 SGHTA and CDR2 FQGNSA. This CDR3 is CASSLFGMSQETQYF. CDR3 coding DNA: TGTGCCAGCAGCTTATTTGGGATGAGTCAAGAGACCCAGTACTTC. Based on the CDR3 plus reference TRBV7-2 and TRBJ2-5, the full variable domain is GAGVSQSPSNKVTEKGKDVELRCDPISGHTALYWYRQSLGQGLEFLIYFQGNSAPDKSGLPSDRFSAERTGGSVSTLTIQRTQQEDSAVYLCASSLFGMSQETQYFGPGTRLLVL.

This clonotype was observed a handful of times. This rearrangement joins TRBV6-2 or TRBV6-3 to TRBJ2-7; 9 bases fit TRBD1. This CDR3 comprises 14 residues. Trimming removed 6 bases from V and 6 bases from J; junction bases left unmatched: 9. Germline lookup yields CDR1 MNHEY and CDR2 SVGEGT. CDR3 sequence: CASSPDRGVVEQYF. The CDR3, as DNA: TGTGCCAGCAGCCCTGACAGGGGGGTTGTCGAGCAGTACTTC.

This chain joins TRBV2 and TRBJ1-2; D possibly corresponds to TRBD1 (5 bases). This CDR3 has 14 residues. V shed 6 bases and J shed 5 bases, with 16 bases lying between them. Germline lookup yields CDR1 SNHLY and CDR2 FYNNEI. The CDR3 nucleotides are TGTGCCAGCAGGGGGACTGGCGTGGCGTATGGCTACACCTTC. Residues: CASRGTGVAYGYTF.

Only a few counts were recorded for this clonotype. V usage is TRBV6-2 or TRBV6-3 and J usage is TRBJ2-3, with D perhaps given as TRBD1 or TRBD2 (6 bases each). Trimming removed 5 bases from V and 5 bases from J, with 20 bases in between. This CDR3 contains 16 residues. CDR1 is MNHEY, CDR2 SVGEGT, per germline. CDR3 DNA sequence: TGTGCCAGCAGTCCCTCCTCCGGGGGCCTTGGAGATACGCAGTATTTT. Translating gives CASSPSSGGLGDTQYF.

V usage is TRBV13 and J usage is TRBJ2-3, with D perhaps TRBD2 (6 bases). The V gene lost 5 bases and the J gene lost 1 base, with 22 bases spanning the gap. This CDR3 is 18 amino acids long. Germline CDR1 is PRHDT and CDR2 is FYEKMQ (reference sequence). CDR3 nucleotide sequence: TGTGCCAGCAGCACGACCCGGAGGGGCGAAGGTGGCACAGATACGCAGTATTTT. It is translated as CASSTTRRGEGGTDTQYF.

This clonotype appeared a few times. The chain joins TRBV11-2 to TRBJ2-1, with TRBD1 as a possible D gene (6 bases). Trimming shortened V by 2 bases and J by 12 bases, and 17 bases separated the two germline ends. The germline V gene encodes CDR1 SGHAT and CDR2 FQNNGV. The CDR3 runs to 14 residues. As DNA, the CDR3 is TGTGCCAGCAGCTTAACAGGGCCTGTGTTTGTGCAGTTCTTC. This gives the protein CASSLTGPVFVQFF.

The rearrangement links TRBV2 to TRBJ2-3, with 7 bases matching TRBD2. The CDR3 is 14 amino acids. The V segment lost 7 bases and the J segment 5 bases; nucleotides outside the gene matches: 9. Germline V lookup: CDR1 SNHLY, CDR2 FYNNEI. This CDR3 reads CASTGRLAIDTQYF. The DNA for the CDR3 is TGTGCCAGCACCGGGAGGCTAGCAATAGATACGCAGTATTTT.

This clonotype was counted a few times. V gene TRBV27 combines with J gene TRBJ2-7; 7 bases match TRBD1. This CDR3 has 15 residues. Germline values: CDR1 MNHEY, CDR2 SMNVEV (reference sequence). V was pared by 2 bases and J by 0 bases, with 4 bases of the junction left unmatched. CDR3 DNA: TGTGCCAGCAGTTTAAGGGGACAGAGCTCCTACGAGCAGTACTTC. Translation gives CASSLRGQSSYEQYF.

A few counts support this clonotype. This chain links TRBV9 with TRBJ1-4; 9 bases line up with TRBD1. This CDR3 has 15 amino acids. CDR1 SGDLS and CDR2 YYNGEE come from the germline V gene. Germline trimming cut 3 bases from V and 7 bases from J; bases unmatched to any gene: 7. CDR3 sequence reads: CASSATGGAGEKLFF. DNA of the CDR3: TGTGCCAGCAGCGCCACAGGGGGCGCCGGTGAAAAACTGTTTTTT. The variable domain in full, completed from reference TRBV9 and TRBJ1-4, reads DSGVTQTPKHLITATGQRVTLRCSPRSGDLSVYWYQQSLDQGLQFLIQYYNGEERAKGNILERFSAQQFPDLHSELNLSSLELGDSALYFCASSATGGAGEKLFFGSGTQLSVL.

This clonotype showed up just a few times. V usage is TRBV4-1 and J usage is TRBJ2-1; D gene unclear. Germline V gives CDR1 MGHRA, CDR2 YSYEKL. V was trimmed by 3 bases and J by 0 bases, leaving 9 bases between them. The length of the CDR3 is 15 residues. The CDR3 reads CASSHAGSSYNEQFF. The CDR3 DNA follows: TGCGCCAGCAGCCACGCAGGAAGCTCCTACAATGAGCAGTTCTTC.

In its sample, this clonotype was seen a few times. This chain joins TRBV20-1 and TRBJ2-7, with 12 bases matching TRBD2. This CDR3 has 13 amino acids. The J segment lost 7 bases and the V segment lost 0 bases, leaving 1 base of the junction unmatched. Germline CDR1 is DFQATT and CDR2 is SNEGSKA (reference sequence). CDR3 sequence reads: CSARDTSGGEQYF. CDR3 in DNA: TGCAGTGCTAGAGATACTAGCGGGGGGGAGCAGTACTTC.

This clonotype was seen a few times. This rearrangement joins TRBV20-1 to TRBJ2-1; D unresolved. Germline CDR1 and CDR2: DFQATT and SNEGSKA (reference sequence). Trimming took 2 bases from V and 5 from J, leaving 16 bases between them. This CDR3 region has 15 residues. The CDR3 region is CSARSRSSADNEQFF. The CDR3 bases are TGCAGTGCTAGATCCCGGAGCTCGGCGGACAATGAGCAGTTCTTC.

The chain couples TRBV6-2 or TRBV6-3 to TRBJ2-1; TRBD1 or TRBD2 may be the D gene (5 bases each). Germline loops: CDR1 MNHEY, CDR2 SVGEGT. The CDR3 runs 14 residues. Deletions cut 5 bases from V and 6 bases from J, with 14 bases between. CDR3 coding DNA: TGTGCCAGCAGTATAGGAGAGGGGCCCAATGAGCAGTTCTTC. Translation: CASSIGEGPNEQFF.

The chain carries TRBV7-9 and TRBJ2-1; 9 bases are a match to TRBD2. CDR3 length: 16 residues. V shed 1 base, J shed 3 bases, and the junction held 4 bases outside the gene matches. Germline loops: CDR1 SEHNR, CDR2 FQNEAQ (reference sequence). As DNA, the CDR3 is TGTGCCAGCAGCTTAGATAGCGGGGGCTACTACAATGAGCAGTTCTTC. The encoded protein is CASSLDSGGYYNEQFF.